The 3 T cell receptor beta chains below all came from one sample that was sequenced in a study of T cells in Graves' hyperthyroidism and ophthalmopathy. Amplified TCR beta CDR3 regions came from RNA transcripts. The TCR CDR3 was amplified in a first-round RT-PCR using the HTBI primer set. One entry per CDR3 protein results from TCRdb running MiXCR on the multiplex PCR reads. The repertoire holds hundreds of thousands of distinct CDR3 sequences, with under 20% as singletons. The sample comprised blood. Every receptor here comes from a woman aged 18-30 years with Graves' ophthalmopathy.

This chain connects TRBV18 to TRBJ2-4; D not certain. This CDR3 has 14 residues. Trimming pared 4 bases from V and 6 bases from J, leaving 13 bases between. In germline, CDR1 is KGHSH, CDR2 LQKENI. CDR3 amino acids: CASSRTKQPNIQYF. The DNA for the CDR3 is TGTGCCAGCTCACGGACCAAACAACCAAACATTCAGTACTTC.

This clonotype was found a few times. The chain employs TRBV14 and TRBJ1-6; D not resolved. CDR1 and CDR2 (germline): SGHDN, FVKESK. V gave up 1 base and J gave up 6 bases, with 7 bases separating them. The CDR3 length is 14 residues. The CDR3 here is CASSQVGSNSPLHF. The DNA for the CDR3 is TGTGCCAGCAGCCAAGTAGGGAGTAATTCACCCCTCCACTTT.

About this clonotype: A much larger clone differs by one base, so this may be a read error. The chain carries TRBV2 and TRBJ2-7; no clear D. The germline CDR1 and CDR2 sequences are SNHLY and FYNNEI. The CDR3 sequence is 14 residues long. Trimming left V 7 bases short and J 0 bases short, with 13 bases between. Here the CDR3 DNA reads TGTGCCAGCAAAGCAGGTTCGAGCTCCTACGAGCAGTACTTC. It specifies CASKAGSSSYEQYF.